These 27 T cell receptor beta chains originate from one sample sequenced in a study of T cells in Graves' hyperthyroidism and ophthalmopathy (dated by TCRdb to the late 2010s). The receptor library was made with multiplex PCR. This sample was sequenced with an Illumina HiSeq 2000. The TCR beta CDR3 regions were amplified from the RNA transcripts. The first round of RT-PCR for the TCR CDR3 was performed with the HTBI primer set and the Qiagen OneStep RT-PCR kit. TCRdb cleaned the public reads at Q25 with fastp, built clones with MiXCR and kept in-frame beta chains. One record per CDR3 amino acid sequence lists the most common genes and DNA. Present in this sample are fewer than 900,000 distinct CDR3 sequences, approximately 16% of which were seen just once. The ten top clones hold 8.4% of the sample. Sequenced material: blood. All receptors come from a man between 18 and 35 years old with Graves' hyperthyroidism.

This clonotype has a count of ten or more. The J gene is TRBJ1-5, the V gene TRBV18, with TRBD1 as a possible D gene (5 bases). Trimming removed 3 bases at V and 4 bases at J, with 10 bases between. The CDR3 loop spans 14 amino acids. Per the germline V gene, CDR1 is KGHSH and CDR2 is LQKENI. CDR3 protein: CASSPDSSNQPQHF. The CDR3 region has the DNA TGTGCCAGCTCACCCGACAGCAGTAATCAGCCCCAGCATTTT.

Many counts were recorded for this clonotype. The chain uses TRBV6-2 or TRBV6-3 and TRBJ2-1; 12 nucleotides line up with TRBD2. This CDR3 spans 18 amino acids. The V and J ends lost 8 bases and 7 bases, in that order; junction bases with no gene match: 18. CDR1 MNHEY and CDR2 SVGEGT come from the germline V gene. The CDR3 is CASGGRTSGAPEGNEQFF. As DNA, the CDR3 is TGTGCCAGCGGGGGGAGGACTAGCGGGGCCCCCGAAGGGAATGAGCAGTTCTTC.

This clonotype was counted ten times or more. J is TRBJ2-3 and V is TRBV29-1; the match to TRBD1 covers 7 bases. This CDR3 comprises 13 residues. Losses at the gene ends were 6 bases for V and 4 bases for J; bases not matched to a gene: 7. Per the germline V gene, CDR1 is SQVTM and CDR2 is ANQGSEA. The CDR3 loop is CSVGQTSPDTQYF. CDR3 coding DNA: TGCAGCGTGGGACAGACGTCGCCAGATACGCAGTATTTT.

Worth noting for this clonotype: Just one base apart from a much larger clone, this may be a read error. This sequence joins TRBV20-1 and TRBJ1-5; no clear D gene. The CDR3 is 14 residues long. The V gene's germline CDR1 is DFQATT and CDR2 SNEGSKA (reference sequence). CDR3 DNA: TGCAGTGCTAGAGTAGGTACAGACAATCAGGCCCAGCATTTT. This sequence encodes CSARVGTDNQAQHF.

In this sample, this clonotype turned up many times. The chain uses TRBV30 and TRBJ1-1; D unresolved. Germline V gene sequence: CDR1 GTSNPN, CDR2 SVGIG (reference sequence). Deletions cut 2 bases from V and 2 bases from J, with 12 bases between. The CDR3 is made up of 14 amino acids. CDR3 region: CAWSYDGGNTEAFF. CDR3 DNA: TGTGCCTGGAGTTACGACGGTGGAAACACTGAAGCTTTCTTT.

This chain uses TRBV29-1 with TRBJ2-1; possibly TRBD2 for D (6 bases). There are 14 residues in the CDR3. With 2 bases removed from V and 3 bases from J, the gap between germline ends came to 11 bases. The germline CDR1 and CDR2 sequences are SQVTM and ANQGSEA. The CDR3 DNA reads TGCAGCGTTGAATCCCGGGAGCTCTACAATGAGCAGTTCTTC. This translates into CSVESRELYNEQFF.

A few counts support this clonotype. The chain is built from TRBV13 and TRBJ2-7; no clear D gene. CDR3 length: 11 amino acids. Trimming removed 8 bases at V and 3 bases at J, with 8 bases between. CDR1 and CDR2 from the germline V gene are PRHDT and FYEKMQ (reference sequence). Here the CDR3 DNA reads TGTGCCAGCGCCAGGAACTACGAGCAGTACTTC. Protein product: CASARNYEQYF.

The rearrangement joins TRBV9 to TRBJ1-4, with D maybe TRBD1 (5 bases). Deletions cut 2 bases from V and 8 bases from J, with 16 bases between. The CDR3 extends over 15 amino acids. Germline CDR1 is SGDLS and CDR2 is YYNGEE. The CDR3 is CASSVSSRGDEKLFF. The CDR3 DNA reads TGTGCCAGCAGCGTTTCGTCACGGGGGGACGAAAAACTGTTTTTT.

This clonotype was picked up many times. The CDR3 DNA is TGTGCCTCACGAGGGACAGGGGGGGCTAACACTGAAGCTTTCTTT. This sequence encodes CASRGTGGANTEAFF. This chain joins TRBV10-3 and TRBJ1-1, with 11 bases fitting TRBD1. CDR1 and CDR2 from the germline V gene are ENHRY and SYGVKD. The CDR3 is made up of 15 amino acids. V shed 11 bases and J 2 bases; nucleotides not matched to a gene: 10.

The chain recombines TRBV4-1 with TRBJ1-1; perhaps TRBD1 as D (5 bases). The germline gives CDR1 MGHRA, CDR2 YSYEKL. The CDR3 has 14 amino acids. Trimming stripped 3 bases from V and 4 bases from J, with 12 bases between. The CDR3 DNA is TGCGCCAGCAGCCAGTTGGGGGTAAGCACTGAAGCTTTCTTT. Translated, it gives CASSQLGVSTEAFF.

J is TRBJ2-5 and V is TRBV12-3 or TRBV12-4; D unclear. V was cut by 3 bases and J by 0 bases, with 5 bases left in between. This CDR3 is built from 13 residues. CDR3 amino acids: CASSFDYQETQYF. The CDR3 coding sequence is TGTGCCAGCAGTTTCGACTACCAAGAGACCCAGTACTTC.

The chain couples TRBV11-2 to TRBJ2-7; perhaps D is TRBD1 or TRBD2 (5 bases each). Germline V lookup: CDR1 SGHAT, CDR2 FQNNGV. The germline V and J ends were trimmed by 6 bases and 7 bases, with 19 bases remaining between them. The CDR3 spans 14 residues. The CDR3, as DNA: TGTGCCAGCAGATCAACCGGACGGGGCGTGGAGCAGTACTTC. This codes for CASRSTGRGVEQYF.

The chain is built from TRBV28 and TRBJ2-7; D not resolved. The ends were cut back, 1 base at V and 2 bases at J, with 9 bases in the middle. CDR1 and CDR2 (germline): MDHEN, SYDVKM. The CDR3 totals 14 residues. CDR3 sequence: CASSLSTVTYEQYF. The CDR3 DNA follows: TGTGCCAGCAGTTTATCAACAGTTACCTACGAGCAGTACTTC.

V gene TRBV5-1 combines with J gene TRBJ1-1, with D unclear. The CDR3 is 16 residues long. CDR1 and CDR2 from the germline V gene are SGHRS and YFSETQ. Trimming left V 0 bases short and J 4 bases short, with 16 bases between. CDR3 loop: CASSLAAVGGRTEAFF. CDR3 nucleotides: TGCGCCAGCAGCTTGGCCGCCGTAGGCGGCCGCACTGAAGCTTTCTTT.

The rearrangement joins TRBV18 to TRBJ1-1; TRBD1 aligns across 10 bases. The CDR3 covers 16 residues. The germline V gene has CDR1 KGHSH and CDR2 LQKENI. V shed 4 bases and J 4 bases; nucleotides not matched to a gene: 9. The CDR3 DNA is TGTGCCAGCTCACAGGATTTCGGGACAGGGGCCACTGAAGCTTTCTTT. Translated, it gives CASSQDFGTGATEAFF.

This clonotype was observed a handful of times. V and J are TRBV6-6 and TRBJ2-6, with D possibly TRBD2 on 6 matching bases. V shed 2 bases and J shed 3 bases, with 8 bases lying between them. Germline assignment: CDR1 MNHNY and CDR2 SVGAGI (reference sequence). The CDR3 is 15 residues long. The CDR3 sequence is CASSYPGDGANVLTF. The CDR3 DNA follows: TGTGCCAGCAGTTACCCGGGGGATGGGGCCAACGTCCTGACTTTC.

The genes are TRBV19 and TRBJ2-2; TRBD1 or TRBD2 may be the D gene (5 bases each). Germline V gene sequence: CDR1 LNHDA, CDR2 SQIVND (reference sequence). There are 14 residues in the CDR3. Deletions cut 7 bases from V and 1 base from J, with 10 bases between. In DNA, the CDR3 is TGTGCCAGTAAGAGGGGCGGGAACACCGGGGAGCTGTTTTTT. It yields the protein CASKRGGNTGELFF.

The genes are TRBV5-1 and TRBJ2-1; 7 nucleotides line up with TRBD1. V shed 0 bases, J shed 6 bases, and the junction held 6 bases outside the gene matches. Germline CDR1 and CDR2: SGHRS and YFSETQ. The CDR3 is 15 amino acids. In DNA, the CDR3 is TGCGCCAGCAGCTTGGGTGACAGGGATCTCAATGAGCAGTTCTTC. This translates into CASSLGDRDLNEQFF.

This clonotype was picked up many times. This chain connects TRBV27 to TRBJ2-1; D tentatively fits TRBD1 or TRBD2 (5 bases each). The V end lost 5 bases, the J end lost 10 bases, and 18 bases lay between the germline ends. CDR1 is MNHEY and CDR2 is SMNVEV in the germline V gene (reference sequence). The length of the CDR3 is 14 residues. DNA of the CDR3: TGTGCCAGCAGTCCGGGGCGATTTCAAGGCGAGCAGTTCTTC. This gives the protein CASSPGRFQGEQFF.

At least ten counts were recorded for this clonotype. This chain joins TRBV11-3 and TRBJ2-3; D assignment may be TRBD1 or TRBD2 (5 bases each). Germline-derived CDR1 and CDR2 are SGHNT and YENEEA. V was trimmed by 5 bases and J by 0 bases, leaving 15 bases between them. This CDR3 has 16 amino acids. CDR3 loop: CASSGTGTKSTDTQYF. CDR3 bases: TGTGCCAGCAGCGGTACCGGGACCAAGAGCACAGATACGCAGTATTTT.

The gene calls are TRBV27 and TRBJ2-1; D uncertain. CDR1 is MNHEY, CDR2 SMNVEV, per germline (reference sequence). V was clipped by 4 bases and J by 7 bases, with 8 bases between them. The CDR3 has 12 amino acids. This chain's CDR3 is CASSYSTNEQFF. DNA for the CDR3: TGTGCCAGCAGTTATAGTACAAATGAGCAGTTCTTC.

This clonotype was recorded many times. The chain couples TRBV27 to TRBJ1-1, with D possibly matching TRBD1 (6 bases). The CDR3 length is 15 residues. With 2 bases removed from V and 3 bases from J, the gap between germline ends came to 13 bases. CDR1 is MNHEY and CDR2 is SMNVEV in the germline V gene (reference sequence). CDR3 residues: CASSLRPTGYTEAFF. DNA of the CDR3: TGTGCCAGCAGTTTACGGCCAACAGGGTACACTGAAGCTTTCTTT.

On this clonotype: This could be a read error, since a much larger clone is one nucleotide away. The J gene is TRBJ2-7, the V gene TRBV28; 9 bases align to TRBD1. The CDR3 is 13 residues long. Germline V gene lookup returns CDR1 MDHEN and CDR2 SYDVKM. CDR3 DNA sequence: TGTGTCAGCACCAGGGACAGGGTCTACGAGCAGTACTTC. The encoded protein is CVSTRDRVYEQYF.

This clonotype was seen many times. J is TRBJ2-5 and V is TRBV20-1; 8 bases are a match to TRBD1. The CDR3 runs 14 residues. Germline V CDR1 and CDR2: DFQATT, SNEGSKA (reference sequence). The V segment lost 5 bases and the J segment 5 bases; nucleotides outside the gene matches: 10. CDR3 loop: CSARRTGPGETQYF. The CDR3 coding sequence is TGCAGTGCTCGGAGGACAGGGCCAGGGGAGACCCAGTACTTC.

This clonotype was counted between two and nine times. The chain links TRBV6-2 or TRBV6-3 to TRBJ1-2; D unresolved. V lost 6 bases and J lost 4, with 15 bases in between. This CDR3 contains 14 residues. Germline CDR1 is MNHEY and CDR2 is SVGEGT. The CDR3: CASRSRYSSYGYTF. DNA for the CDR3: TGTGCCAGCAGGAGTCGCTACTCGAGCTATGGCTACACCTTC.

This clonotype was seen many times. The chain links TRBV5-1 to TRBJ2-3; the D gene is possibly TRBD1 (6 bases). The ends were cut back, 2 bases at V and 2 bases at J, with 9 bases in the middle. The CDR3 spans 14 residues. From germline, CDR1 is SGHRS and CDR2 YFSETQ. This CDR3 is CASSLGQNTDTQYF. Written as DNA, the CDR3 is TGCGCCAGCAGCTTAGGACAGAACACAGATACGCAGTATTTT.

This clonotype was found many times. The chain joins TRBV27 to TRBJ2-7; TRBD1 agrees at 11 bases. The V gene end was trimmed by 9 bases and the J gene end by 6 bases; junction bases not matched to a gene: 7. The germline gives CDR1 MNHEY, CDR2 SMNVEV (reference sequence). The CDR3 is 13 residues long. In DNA form, the CDR3 reads TGTGCCAGTGGTAGGACAGGGGGCGGCGAGCAGTACTTC. This codes for CASGRTGGGEQYF.